This T cell receptor (beta chain) stems from a study of OX40 agonist ivuxolimab in advanced cancers. Assay: immunoSEQ multiplex PCR; the TCRdb copy retains only in-frame clones and omits some. The sample gives around 50,000 clones, roughly 77% of which show up once; approximately 0.7% is in the top ten. This clone was seen a handful of times. This TCR derives from an adult with an advanced solid tumor such as melanoma, head and neck, liver or kidney cancer. The sample in question was CD4+ or CD8+ T cells sorted from blood, obtained in a trial of the OX40 agonist ivuxolimab.

The CDR3 coding sequence is TGTGCCAGCAGCTCCGGACTAGCTGCAGAGACCCAGTACTTC. Its protein product is CASSSGLAAETQYF. The V gene is TRBV5-8, the J gene TRBJ2-5; 8 positions agree with TRBD2. The CDR3 contains 14 residues. J was trimmed by 4 bases and V by 3 bases; bases with no gene match: 5. CDR1 and CDR2 from the germline V gene are SGHTS and YDEGEE. Full variable domain (rest looked up from reference TRBV5-8 and TRBJ2-5): EAGVTQSPTHLIKTRGQQATLRCSPISGHTSVYWYQQALGLGLQFLLWYDEGEERNRGNFPPRFSGRQFPNYSSELNVNALELEDSALYLCASSSGLAAETQYFGPGTRLLVL.